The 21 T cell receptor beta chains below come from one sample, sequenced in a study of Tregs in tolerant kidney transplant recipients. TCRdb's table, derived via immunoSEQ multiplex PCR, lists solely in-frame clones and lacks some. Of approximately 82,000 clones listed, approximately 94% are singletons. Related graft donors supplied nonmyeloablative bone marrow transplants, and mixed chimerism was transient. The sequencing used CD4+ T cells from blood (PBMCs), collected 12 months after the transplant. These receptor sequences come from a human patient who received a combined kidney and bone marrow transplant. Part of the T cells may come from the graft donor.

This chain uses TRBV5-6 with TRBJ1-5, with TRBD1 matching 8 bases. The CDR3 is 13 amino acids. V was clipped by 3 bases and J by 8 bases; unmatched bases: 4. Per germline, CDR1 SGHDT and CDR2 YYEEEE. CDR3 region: CASSSTGVKPQHF. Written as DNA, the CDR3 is TGTGCCAGCAGCTCGACAGGGGTAAAGCCCCAGCATTTT. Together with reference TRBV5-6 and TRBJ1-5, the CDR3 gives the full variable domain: DAGVTQSPTHLIKTRGQQVTLRCSPKSGHDTVSWYQQALGQGPQFIFQYYEEEERQRGNFPDRFSGHQFPNYSSELNVNALLLGDSALYLCASSSTGVKPQHFGDGTRLSIL.

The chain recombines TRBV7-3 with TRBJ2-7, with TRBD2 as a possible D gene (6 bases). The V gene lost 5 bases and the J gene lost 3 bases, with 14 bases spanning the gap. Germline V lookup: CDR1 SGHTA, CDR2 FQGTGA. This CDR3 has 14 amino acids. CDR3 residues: CASSAFAGSYEQYF. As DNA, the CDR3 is TGTGCCAGCAGCGCTTTTGCCGGGAGCTACGAGCAGTACTTC.

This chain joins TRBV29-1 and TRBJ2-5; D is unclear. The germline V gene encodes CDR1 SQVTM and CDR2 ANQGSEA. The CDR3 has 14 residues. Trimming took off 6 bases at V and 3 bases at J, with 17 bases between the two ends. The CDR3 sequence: CSVALSYLEETQYF. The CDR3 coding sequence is TGCAGCGTCGCTTTGTCGTACTTGGAAGAGACCCAGTACTTC.

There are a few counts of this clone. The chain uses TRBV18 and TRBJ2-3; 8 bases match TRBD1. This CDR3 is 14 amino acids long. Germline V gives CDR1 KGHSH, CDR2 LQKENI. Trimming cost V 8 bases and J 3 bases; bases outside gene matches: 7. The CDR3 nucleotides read TGTGCCAGCGCACGACAGGGGCCGACAGATACGCAGTATTTT. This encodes CASARQGPTDTQYF.

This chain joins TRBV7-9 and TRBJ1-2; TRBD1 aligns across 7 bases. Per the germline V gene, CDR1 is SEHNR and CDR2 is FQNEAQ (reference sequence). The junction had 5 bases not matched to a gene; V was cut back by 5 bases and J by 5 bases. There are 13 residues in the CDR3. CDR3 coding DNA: TGTGCCAGCAGCCGGGACAGTTGGTATGGCTACACCTTC. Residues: CASSRDSWYGYTF.

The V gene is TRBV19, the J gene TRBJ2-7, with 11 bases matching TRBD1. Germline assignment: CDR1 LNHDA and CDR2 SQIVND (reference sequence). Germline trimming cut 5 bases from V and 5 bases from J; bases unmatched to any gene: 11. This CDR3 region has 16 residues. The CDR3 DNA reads TGTGCCAGTAGTCCAAATGGACAGGGGGCGAACCACGAGCAGTACTTC. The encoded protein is CASSPNGQGANHEQYF.

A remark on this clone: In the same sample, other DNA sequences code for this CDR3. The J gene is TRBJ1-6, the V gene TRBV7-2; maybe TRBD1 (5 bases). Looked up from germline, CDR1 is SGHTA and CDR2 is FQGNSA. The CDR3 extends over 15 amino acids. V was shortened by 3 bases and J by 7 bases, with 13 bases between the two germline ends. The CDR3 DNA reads TGTGCCAGCAGCTTCGGAGGGGCGAGGAATTCACCCCTCCACTTT. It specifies CASSFGGARNSPLHF.

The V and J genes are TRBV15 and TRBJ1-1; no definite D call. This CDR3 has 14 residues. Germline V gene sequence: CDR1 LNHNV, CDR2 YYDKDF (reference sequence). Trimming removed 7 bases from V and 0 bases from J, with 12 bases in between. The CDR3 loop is CATTSQPMNTEAFF. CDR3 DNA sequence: TGTGCCACCACTAGTCAGCCCATGAACACTGAAGCTTTCTTT.

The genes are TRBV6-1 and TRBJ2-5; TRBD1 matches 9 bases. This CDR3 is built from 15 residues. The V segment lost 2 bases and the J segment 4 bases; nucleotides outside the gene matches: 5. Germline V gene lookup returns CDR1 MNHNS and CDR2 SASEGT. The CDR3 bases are TGTGCCAGCAGTGAAAACTTGACAGGGGGAGAGACCCAGTACTTC. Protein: CASSENLTGGETQYF.

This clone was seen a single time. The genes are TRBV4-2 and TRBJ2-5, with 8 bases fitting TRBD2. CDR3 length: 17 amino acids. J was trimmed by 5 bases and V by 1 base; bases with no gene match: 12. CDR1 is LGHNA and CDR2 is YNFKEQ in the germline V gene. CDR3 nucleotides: TGTGCCAGCAGCCAAGGGGGCTCCCGGGGGGGCGGGGAGACCCAGTACTTC. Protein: CASSQGGSRGGGETQYF.

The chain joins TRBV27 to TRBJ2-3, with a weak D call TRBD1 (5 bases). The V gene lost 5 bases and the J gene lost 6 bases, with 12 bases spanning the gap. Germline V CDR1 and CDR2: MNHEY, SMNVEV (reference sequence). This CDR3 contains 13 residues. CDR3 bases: TGTGCCAGCAGTAGATACAGGAAGGATACGCAGTATTTT. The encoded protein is CASSRYRKDTQYF.

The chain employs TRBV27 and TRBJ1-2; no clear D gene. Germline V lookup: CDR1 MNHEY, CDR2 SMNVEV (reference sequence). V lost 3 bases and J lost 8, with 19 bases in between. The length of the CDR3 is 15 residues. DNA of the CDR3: TGTGCCAGCAGTTTCACTTCCTCTTCCCCGGGGGGCTACACCTTC. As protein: CASSFTSSSPGGYTF.

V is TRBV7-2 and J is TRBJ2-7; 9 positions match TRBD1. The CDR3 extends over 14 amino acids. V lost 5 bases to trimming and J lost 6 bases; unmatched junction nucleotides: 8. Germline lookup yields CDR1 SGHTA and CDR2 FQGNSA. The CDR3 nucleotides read TGTGCCAGCAGCCTCCGGGACAGGGTCACCGAGCAGTACTTC. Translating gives CASSLRDRVTEQYF.

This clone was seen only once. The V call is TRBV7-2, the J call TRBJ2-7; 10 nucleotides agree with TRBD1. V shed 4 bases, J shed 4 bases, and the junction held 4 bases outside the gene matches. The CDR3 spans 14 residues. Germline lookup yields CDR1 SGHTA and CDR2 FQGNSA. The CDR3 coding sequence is TGTGCCAGCAGCTCTGACAGGGGGCGTTACGAGCAGTACTTC. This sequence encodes CASSSDRGRYEQYF.

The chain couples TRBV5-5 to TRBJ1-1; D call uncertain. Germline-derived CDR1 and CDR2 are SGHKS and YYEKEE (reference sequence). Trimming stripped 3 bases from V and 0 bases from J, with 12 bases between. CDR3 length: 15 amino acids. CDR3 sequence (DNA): TGTGCCAGCAGCTCGGGTCGATTAATGAACACTGAAGCTTTCTTT. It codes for CASSSGRLMNTEAFF.

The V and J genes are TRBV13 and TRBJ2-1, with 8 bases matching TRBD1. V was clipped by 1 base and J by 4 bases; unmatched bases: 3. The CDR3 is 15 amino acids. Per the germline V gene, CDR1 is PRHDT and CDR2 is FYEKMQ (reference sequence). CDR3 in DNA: TGTGCCAGCAGCTTAGCGACAGGGGTGTACAATGAGCAGTTCTTC. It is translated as CASSLATGVYNEQFF.

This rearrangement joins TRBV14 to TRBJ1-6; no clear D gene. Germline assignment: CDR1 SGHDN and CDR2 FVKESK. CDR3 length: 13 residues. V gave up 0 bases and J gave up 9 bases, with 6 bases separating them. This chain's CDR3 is CASSQEGGSPLHF. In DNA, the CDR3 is TGTGCCAGCAGCCAAGAAGGAGGTTCACCCCTCCACTTT.

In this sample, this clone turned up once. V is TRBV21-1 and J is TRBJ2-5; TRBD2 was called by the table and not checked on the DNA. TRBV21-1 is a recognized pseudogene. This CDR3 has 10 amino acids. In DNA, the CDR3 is TGTGCCAGCAGCCAGCGGGACTTTCACTTC. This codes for CASSQRDFHF.

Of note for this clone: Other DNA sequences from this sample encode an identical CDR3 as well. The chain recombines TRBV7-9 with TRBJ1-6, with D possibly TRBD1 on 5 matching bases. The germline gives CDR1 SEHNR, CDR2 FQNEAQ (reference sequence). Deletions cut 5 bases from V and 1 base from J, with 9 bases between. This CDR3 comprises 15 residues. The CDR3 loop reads CASSVGESYNSPLHF. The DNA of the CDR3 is TGTGCCAGCAGCGTAGGGGAGTCCTATAATTCACCCCTCCACTTT.

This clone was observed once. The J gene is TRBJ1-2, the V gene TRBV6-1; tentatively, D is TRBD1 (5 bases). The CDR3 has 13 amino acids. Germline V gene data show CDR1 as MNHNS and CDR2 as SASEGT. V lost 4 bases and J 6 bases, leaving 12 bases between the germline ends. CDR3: CASSATRENGYTF. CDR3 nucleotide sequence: TGTGCCAGCAGTGCGACCAGGGAAAATGGCTACACCTTC.

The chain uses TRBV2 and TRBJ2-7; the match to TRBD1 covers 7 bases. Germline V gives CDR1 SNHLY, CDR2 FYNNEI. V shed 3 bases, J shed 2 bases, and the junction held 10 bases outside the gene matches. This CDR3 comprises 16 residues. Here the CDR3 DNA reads TGTGCCAGCAGTGATAACGTTTGGGACAGCACCTACGAGCAGTACTTC. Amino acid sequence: CASSDNVWDSTYEQYF.